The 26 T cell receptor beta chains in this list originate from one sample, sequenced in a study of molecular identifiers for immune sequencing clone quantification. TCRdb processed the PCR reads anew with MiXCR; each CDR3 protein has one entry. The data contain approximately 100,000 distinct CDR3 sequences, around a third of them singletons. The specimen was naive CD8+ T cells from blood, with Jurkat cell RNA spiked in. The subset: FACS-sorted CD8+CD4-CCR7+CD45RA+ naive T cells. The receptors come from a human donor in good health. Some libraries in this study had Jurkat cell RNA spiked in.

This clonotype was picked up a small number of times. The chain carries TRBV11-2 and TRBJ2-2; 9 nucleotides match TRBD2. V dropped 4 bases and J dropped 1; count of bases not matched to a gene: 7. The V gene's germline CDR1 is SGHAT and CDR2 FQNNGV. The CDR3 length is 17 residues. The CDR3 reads CASSSLLAGLNTGELFF. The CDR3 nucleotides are TGTGCCAGCAGCTCTCTTCTAGCGGGGCTGAACACCGGGGAGCTGTTTTTT.

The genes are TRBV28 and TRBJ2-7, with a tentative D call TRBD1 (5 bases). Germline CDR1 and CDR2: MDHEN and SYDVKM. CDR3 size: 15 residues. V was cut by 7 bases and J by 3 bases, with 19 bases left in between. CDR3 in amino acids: CASTDTATGYYEQYF. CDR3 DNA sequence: TGTGCCAGCACCGATACCGCTACAGGATACTACGAGCAGTACTTC.

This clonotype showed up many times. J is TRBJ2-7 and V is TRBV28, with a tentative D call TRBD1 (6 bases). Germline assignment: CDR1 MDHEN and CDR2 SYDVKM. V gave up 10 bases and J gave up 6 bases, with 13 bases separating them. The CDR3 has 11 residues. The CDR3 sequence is CATTGLGEQYF. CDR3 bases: TGTGCCACAACAGGGCTTGGCGAGCAGTACTTC.

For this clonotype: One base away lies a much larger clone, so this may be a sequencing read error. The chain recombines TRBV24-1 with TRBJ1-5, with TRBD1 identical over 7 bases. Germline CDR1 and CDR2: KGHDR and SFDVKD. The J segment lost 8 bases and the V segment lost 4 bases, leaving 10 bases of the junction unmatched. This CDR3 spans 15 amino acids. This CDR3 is CATSEMGQPAKPQHF. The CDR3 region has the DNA TGTGCCACCAGTGAAATGGGACAGCCAGCGAAGCCCCAGCATTTT.

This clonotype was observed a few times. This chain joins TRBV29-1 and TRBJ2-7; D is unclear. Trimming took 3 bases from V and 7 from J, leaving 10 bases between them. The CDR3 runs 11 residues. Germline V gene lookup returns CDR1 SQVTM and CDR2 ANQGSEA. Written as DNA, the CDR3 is TGCAGCGTTGAGTTGGGTCGGGAGCAGTACTTC. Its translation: CSVELGREQYF.

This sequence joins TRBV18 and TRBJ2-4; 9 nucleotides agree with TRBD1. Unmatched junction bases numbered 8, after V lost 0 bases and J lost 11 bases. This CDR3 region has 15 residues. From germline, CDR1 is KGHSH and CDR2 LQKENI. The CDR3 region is CASSPPRQGGEVQYF. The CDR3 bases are TGTGCCAGCTCACCACCCCGACAGGGGGGAGAAGTTCAGTACTTC.

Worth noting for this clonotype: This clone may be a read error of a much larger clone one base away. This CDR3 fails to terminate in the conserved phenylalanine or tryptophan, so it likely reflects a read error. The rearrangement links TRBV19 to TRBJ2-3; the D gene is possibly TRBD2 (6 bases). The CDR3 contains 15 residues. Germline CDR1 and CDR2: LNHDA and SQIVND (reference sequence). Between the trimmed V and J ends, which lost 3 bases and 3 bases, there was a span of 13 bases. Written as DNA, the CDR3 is TGTGCCAGTAGTATCATCGGCGGGATTACAGATACGCAGTATTTA. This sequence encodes CASSIIGGITDTQYL.

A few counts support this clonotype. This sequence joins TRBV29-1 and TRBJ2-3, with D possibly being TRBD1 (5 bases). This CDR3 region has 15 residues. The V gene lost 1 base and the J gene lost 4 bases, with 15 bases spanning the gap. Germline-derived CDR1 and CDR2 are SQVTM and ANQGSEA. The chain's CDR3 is CSVEGPRGRADTQYF. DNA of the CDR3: TGCAGCGTTGAAGGGCCTAGGGGTAGGGCAGATACGCAGTATTTT.

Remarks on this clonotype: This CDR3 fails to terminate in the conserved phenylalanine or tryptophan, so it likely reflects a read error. CDR3 in DNA: TGCGCCAGCAGCCAAGAGGGACAGAGCTCCTACAATGAGCAGTTCATC. This codes for CASSQEGQSSYNEQFI. J is TRBJ2-1 and V is TRBV4-3; 7 nucleotides align to TRBD1. Germline V CDR1 and CDR2: LGHNA, YSLEER. This CDR3 is built from 16 residues. The V gene end was trimmed by 0 bases and the J gene end by 0 bases; junction bases not matched to a gene: 2.

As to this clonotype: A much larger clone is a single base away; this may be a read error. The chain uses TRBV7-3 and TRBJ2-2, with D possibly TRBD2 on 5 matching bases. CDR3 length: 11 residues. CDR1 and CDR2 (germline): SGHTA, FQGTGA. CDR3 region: CASSNTGELSF. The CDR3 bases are TGTGCCAGCAGCAACACCGGGGAGCTGTCTTTT. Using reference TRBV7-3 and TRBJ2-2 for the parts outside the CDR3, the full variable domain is GAGVSQTPSNKVTEKGKYVELRCDPISGHTALYWYRQSLGQGPEFLIYFQGTGAADDSGLPNDRFFAVRPEGSVSTLKIQRTERGDSAVYLCASSNTGELSFGEGSRLTVL.

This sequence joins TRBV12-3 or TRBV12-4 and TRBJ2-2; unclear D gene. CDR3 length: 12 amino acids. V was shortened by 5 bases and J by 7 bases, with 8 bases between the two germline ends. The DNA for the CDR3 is TGTGCCAGCAGTCCTTCTCACGGGGAGCTGTTTTTT. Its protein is CASSPSHGELFF.

The CDR3 region has the DNA TGCAGTGCTAGAGATCTCAGGCCCGAGCAGTACTTC. Protein product: CSARDLRPEQYF. The V and J genes are TRBV20-1 and TRBJ2-7, with D unresolved. V was shortened by 0 bases and J by 6 bases, with 9 bases between the two germline ends. Germline V gives CDR1 DFQATT, CDR2 SNEGSKA (reference sequence). CDR3 size: 12 residues.

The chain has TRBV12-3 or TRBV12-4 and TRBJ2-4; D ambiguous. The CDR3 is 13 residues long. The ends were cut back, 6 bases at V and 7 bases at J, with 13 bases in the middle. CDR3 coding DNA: TGTGCCAGCAGGCAGGTGACAAATAACATTCAGTACTTC. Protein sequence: CASRQVTNNIQYF.

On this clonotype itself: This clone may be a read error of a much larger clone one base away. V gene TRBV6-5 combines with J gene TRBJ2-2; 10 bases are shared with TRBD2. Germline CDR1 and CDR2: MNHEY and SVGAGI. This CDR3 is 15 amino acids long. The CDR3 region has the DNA TGTGCCAGCACCCATTTTAGCGGGAGGTCCGGGGAGCTGTTATTT. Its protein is CASTHFSGRSGELLF.

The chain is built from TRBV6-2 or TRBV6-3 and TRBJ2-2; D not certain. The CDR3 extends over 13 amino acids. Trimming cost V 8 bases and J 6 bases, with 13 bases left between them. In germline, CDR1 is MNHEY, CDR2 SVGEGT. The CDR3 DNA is TGTGCCAGCGTAGCCACCTTCGCCGGGGAGCTGTTTTTT. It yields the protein CASVATFAGELFF.

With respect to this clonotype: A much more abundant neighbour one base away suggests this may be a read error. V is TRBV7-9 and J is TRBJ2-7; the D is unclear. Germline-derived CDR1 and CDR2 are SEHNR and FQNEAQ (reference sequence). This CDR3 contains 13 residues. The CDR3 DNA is TGTGCCAGCAGCTTAGCAGGGTACTACGAGAAGTACTTC. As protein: CASSLAGYYEKYF.

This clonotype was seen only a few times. CDR3 sequence reads: CSARDGGRAKNIQYF. The CDR3 coding sequence is TGCAGTGCTAGAGATGGAGGGAGGGCCAAAAACATTCAGTACTTC. The chain couples TRBV20-1 to TRBJ2-4; possibly TRBD2 for D (6 bases). This CDR3 has 15 residues. CDR1 and CDR2 (germline): DFQATT, SNEGSKA (reference sequence). V was shortened by 0 bases and J by 1 base, with 10 bases between the two germline ends.

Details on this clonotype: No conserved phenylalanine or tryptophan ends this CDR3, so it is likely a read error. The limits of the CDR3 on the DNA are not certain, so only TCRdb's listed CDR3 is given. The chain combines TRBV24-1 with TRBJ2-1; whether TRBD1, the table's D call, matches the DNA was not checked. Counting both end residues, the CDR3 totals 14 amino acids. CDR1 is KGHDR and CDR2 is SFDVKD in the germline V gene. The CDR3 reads CATSYFFGGNEQLL.

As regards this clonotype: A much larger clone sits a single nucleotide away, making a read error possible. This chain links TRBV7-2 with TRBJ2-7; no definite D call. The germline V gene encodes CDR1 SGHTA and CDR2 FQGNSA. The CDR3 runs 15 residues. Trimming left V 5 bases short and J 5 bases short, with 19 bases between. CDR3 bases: TGTGCCAGCAGCCGCCGTCACATCCCTTCCCACGAGCAGTACTTC. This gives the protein CASSRRHIPSHEQYF.

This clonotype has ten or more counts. The CDR3 bases are TGTGCCAGCAGCTTTTTCGATCAGCCCCAGCATTTT. This codes for CASSFFDQPQHF. The chain combines TRBV13 with TRBJ1-5; D unresolved. CDR3 size: 12 residues. CDR1 is PRHDT and CDR2 is FYEKMQ in the germline V gene (reference sequence). V was trimmed by 3 bases and J by 5 bases, leaving 5 bases between them.

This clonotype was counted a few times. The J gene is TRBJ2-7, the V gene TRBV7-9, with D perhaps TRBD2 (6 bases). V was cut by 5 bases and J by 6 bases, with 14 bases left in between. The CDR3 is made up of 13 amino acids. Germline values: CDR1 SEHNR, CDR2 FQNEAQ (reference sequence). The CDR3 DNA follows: TGTGCCAGCAGCGCGGGGTCGGGGCGCGAGCAGTACTTC. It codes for CASSAGSGREQYF.

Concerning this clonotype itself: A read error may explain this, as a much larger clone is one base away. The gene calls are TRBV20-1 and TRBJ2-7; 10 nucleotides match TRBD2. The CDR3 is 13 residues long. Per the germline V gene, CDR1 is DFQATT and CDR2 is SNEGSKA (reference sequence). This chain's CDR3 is CSARTSGAYEQSF. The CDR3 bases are TGCAGTGCGAGGACTAGCGGTGCCTACGAGCAGTCCTTC.

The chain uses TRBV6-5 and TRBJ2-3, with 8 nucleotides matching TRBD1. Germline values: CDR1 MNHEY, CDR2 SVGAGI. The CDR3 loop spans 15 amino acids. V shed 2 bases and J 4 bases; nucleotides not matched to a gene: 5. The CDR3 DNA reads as TGTGCCAGCAGTTACACCAGGGGGCACGCAGATACGCAGTATTTT. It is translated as CASSYTRGHADTQYF.

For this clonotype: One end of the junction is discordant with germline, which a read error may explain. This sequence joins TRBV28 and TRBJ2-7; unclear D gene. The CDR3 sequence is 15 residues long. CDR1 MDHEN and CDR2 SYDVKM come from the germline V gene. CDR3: CASSLPQKASYDQYF. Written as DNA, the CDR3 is TGTGCCAGCAGTCTCCCCCAAAAGGCTTCCTACGATCAGTACTTC.

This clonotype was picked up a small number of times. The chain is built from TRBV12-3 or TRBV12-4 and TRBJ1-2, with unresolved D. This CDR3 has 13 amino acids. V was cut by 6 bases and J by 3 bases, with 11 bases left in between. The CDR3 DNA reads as TGTGCCAGCAGCTCCGGGCCTTACTATGGCTACACCTTC. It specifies CASSSGPYYGYTF.

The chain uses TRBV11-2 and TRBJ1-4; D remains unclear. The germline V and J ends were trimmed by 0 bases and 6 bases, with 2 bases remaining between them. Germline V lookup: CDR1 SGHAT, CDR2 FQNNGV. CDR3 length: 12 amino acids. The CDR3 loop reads CASSLDDEKLFF. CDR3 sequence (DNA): TGTGCCAGCAGCTTAGATGATGAAAAACTGTTTTTT.